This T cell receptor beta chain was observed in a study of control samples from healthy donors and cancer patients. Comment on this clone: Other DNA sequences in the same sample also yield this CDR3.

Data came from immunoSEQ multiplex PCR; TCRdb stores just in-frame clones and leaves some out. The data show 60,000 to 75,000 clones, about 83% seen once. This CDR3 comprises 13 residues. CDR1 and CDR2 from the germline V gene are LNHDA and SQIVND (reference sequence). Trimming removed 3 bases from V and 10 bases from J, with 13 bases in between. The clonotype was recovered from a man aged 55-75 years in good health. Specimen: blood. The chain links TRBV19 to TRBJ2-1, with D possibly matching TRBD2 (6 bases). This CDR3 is CASSIFPSAEQFF. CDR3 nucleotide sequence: TGTGCCAGTAGTATTTTCCCTAGCGCCGAGCAGTTCTTC.